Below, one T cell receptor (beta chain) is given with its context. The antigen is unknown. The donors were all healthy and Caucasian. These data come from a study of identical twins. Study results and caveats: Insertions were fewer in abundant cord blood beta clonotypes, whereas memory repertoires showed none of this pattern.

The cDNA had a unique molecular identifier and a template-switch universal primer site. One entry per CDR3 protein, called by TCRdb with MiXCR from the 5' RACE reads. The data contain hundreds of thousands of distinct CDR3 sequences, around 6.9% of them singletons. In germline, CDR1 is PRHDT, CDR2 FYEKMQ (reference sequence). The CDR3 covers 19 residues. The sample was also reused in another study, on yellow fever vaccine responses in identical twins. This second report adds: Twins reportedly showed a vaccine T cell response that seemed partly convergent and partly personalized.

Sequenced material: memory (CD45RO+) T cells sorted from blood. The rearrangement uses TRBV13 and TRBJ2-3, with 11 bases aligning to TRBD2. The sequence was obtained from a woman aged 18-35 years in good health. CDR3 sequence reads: CTIALRLAGGRVNLNTQYF. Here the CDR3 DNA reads TGTACCATCGCCCTACGGCTAGCGGGGGGCCGGGTGAACCTAAATACGCAGTATTTT.